Listed below are T cell receptor beta chains from one sample, sequenced in a study of neurological immune-mediated disorders. Via MiXCR, TCRdb re-called the 5' RACE reads, giving one row per CDR3 protein. The data contain 35,000 to 55,000 distinct CDR3 sequences, about 6% of them singletons. The specimen was CD4+ T cells from blood. The receptors were gathered from a woman aged 40 to 50 in good health. The CDR3 runs from the conserved cysteine through the conserved F or W. Only some rows state a clone size, as once, few, many or a class for expanded clones.

V,size,length,CDR3
TRBV7-9,many,14,CASSLTGTVYEQYF
TRBV29-1,many,16,CSVEFGLADSYNEQFF
TRBV5-1,few,14,CASSLVGDPYEQYF
TRBV3-1,many,13,CASSQVPRLPLHF
TRBV3-1,many,15,CASSLMTGPGTEAFF
TRBV2,many,14,CASIGTLAENIQYF
TRBV6-6,many,16,CASRSDRGGITGELFF
TRBV5-1,many,14,CASKTSGLHNEQFF
TRBV20-1,.,14,CSARGSSGRYEQYF
TRBV7-2,many,15,CASKSLGQGYYEQYF
TRBV20-1,many,11,CSARAPETQYF
TRBV5-1,many,11,CASSFSYEQYF
TRBV6-5,many,13,CASRRDSLQPQHF
TRBV5-6,many,13,CASSLVWDTEAFF
TRBV29-1,.,12,CSVHRGNTEAFF
TRBV20-1,many,14,CSAPDPASYNEQFF
TRBV28,many,15,CASSDHEWDTYEQYF
TRBV7-2,many,13,CASSLRVEDTQYF
TRBV7-2,many,15,CASSNPGTSGNEQFF
TRBV11-2,many,15,CASSRGGTGRYEQYF
TRBV10-2,many,18,CASSEGGPGQGLLNEQFF
TRBV5-1,many,14,CASREARSLYTQYF
TRBV7-9,many,18,CASSLEGVSFSGANVLTF
TRBV6-6,many,12,CASSPDSYGYTF
TRBV7-9,many,12,CASRDPGNTIYF
TRBV12-3/TRBV12-4,many,14,CASSLGGSVYEQYF
TRBV6-5,.,13,CASSYNHNNEQFF
TRBV5-5,many,16,CASSYDSGASYNEQFF
TRBV28,many,15,CASSPRPSSYNEQFF
TRBV5-5,many,15,CASSLVDSTLYEQYF
TRBV7-8,medium-sized,15,CASSPASGSVNEQFF
TRBV7-6,many,13,CASSLIAIDTQYF
TRBV12-3/TRBV12-4,many,15,CASSMTSGMNNEQFF
TRBV20-1,many,14,CSATRDSLTDTQYF
TRBV6-5,many,15,CASSLTSGSVYEQYF
TRBV5-6,many,14,CASSRLRGDSPLHF
TRBV5-1,many,12,CASSSPSYEQYF
TRBV3-1,many,14,CASSQDRFSDTQYF
TRBV10-3,many,14,CATRQGLDTGELFF
TRBV20-1,many,12,CSAQGRGYEQYF
TRBV27,many,14,CASSPTDSSYEQYF
TRBV2,many,14,CASRQGMGNQPQHF
TRBV7-2,many,12,CASSLAGGTQYF
TRBV5-5,many,13,CATQLGAGNPQYF
TRBV7-2,many,15,CASSSAGGTYTEAFF
TRBV13,.,15,CASSLRIAGAYEQYF
TRBV6-6,many,17,CASSYGTGRYSNQPQHF
TRBV5-1,many,14,CASSETGNNSPLHF
TRBV5-1,many,16,CASSRGTRGQHTEAFF
TRBV2,many,16,CASSDQMGGGTDTQYF
TRBV5-1,many,14,CASWKGGRQETQYF
TRBV12-3/TRBV12-4,many,17,CASSLDRLADSSYEQYF
TRBV7-6,.,17,CASSPFSGGGESYEQYF
TRBV9,many,15,CASSVFDRGHNEQFF
TRBV15,many,15,CATKGTGRVEETQYF